The 25 T cell receptor beta chains below come from one sample, sequenced in a study of control samples from healthy donors and cancer patients. Repertoires were generated with immunoSEQ multiplex PCR, while TCRdb's copy carries only in-frame clones and drops some. Of 75,000 to 90,000 clones in the sample, 89% were seen once. Sample: PBMCs. These receptors all come from a woman in her fifties or sixties with colorectal cancer.

This clone came up once. The chain has TRBV29-1 and TRBJ2-1, with TRBD2 matching 12 bases. Germline assignment: CDR1 SQVTM and CDR2 ANQGSEA. This CDR3 has 14 amino acids. V was pared by 6 bases and J by 10 bases, with 10 bases of the junction left unmatched. The CDR3 bases are TGCAGCGTCCAGACTAGCGGGGGAGGCTCGGAGCAGTTCTTC. Protein: CSVQTSGGGSEQFF.

This chain uses TRBV10-1 with TRBJ1-1, with a tentative D call TRBD1 (5 bases). Trimming took 5 bases from V and 8 from J, leaving 9 bases between them. The CDR3 runs to 11 residues. Germline V gives CDR1 WNHNN, CDR2 SYGVQD (reference sequence). CDR3 DNA sequence: TGCGCCAGCAGTCGGGGGATCGAAGCTTTCTTT. As protein: CASSRGIEAFF.

The chain recombines TRBV14 with TRBJ2-2; 9 bases align to TRBD1. The junction had 12 bases not matched to a gene; V was cut back by 6 bases and J by 10 bases. The CDR3 is 15 amino acids. Germline V gene sequence: CDR1 SGHDN, CDR2 FVKESK. CDR3 amino acids: CASSKTGGLVVELFF. The CDR3 DNA reads as TGTGCCAGCAGTAAAACAGGGGGCTTGGTCGTGGAGCTGTTTTTT.

The V call is TRBV19, the J call TRBJ2-1; 8 bases are shared with TRBD2. The CDR3 is 15 residues long. Germline V lookup: CDR1 LNHDA, CDR2 SQIVND (reference sequence). Trimming took 3 bases from V and 3 from J; bases not matched to a gene: 4. CDR3 protein: CASSITSGYYNEQFF. The CDR3, as DNA: TGTGCCAGTAGTATTACTAGCGGATACTACAATGAGCAGTTCTTC.

The rearrangement uses TRBV12-3 or TRBV12-4 and TRBJ1-2, with D perhaps TRBD1 (5 bases). There are 13 residues in the CDR3. V shed 3 bases and J shed 4 bases, with 9 bases lying between them. The CDR3 DNA is TGTGCCAGCAGTTTGGCAGGGACCTATGGCTACACCTTC. Protein sequence: CASSLAGTYGYTF.

This sequence joins TRBV3-1 (or the pseudogene TRBV3-2) and TRBJ1-1; D possibly corresponds to TRBD1 (6 bases). Germline lookup yields CDR1 LGHDT and CDR2 YNNKEL (reference sequence). Between the trimmed V and J ends, which lost 4 bases and 5 bases, there was a span of 14 bases. There are 14 residues in the CDR3. This CDR3 is CASSRGQRQTEAFF. Here the CDR3 DNA reads TGTGCCAGCAGCCGCGGACAGCGTCAGACTGAAGCTTTCTTT.

CDR3 region: CASSKTGGTGELFF. The DNA of the CDR3 is TGTGCCAGCAGTAAGACAGGGGGTACCGGGGAGCTGTTTTTT. The chain carries TRBV6-2 or TRBV6-3 and TRBJ2-2; TRBD1 agrees at 9 bases. The length of the CDR3 is 14 residues. V was pared by 5 bases and J by 5 bases, with 3 bases of the junction left unmatched. Per germline, CDR1 MNHEY and CDR2 SVGEGT.

A few counts support this clone. The rearrangement uses TRBV5-1 and TRBJ2-2, with 9 positions matching TRBD1. Trimming took 0 bases from V and 5 from J; bases not matched to a gene: 5. CDR1 and CDR2 (germline): SGHRS, YFSETQ. The CDR3 runs 16 residues. CDR3 DNA sequence: TGCGCCAGCAGCTTGGGTCCCGGGACAGGGACCGGGGAGCTGTTTTTT. It specifies CASSLGPGTGTGELFF.

The chain carries TRBV12-3 or TRBV12-4 and TRBJ1-1; D is uncertain. The CDR3 runs 11 residues. The V end was cut by 2 bases, the J end by 7 bases, with 5 bases between. The DNA for the CDR3 is TGTGCCAGCAGTTTACAGTTTGAAGCTTTCTTT. Translated, it gives CASSLQFEAFF.

V gene TRBV19 combines with J gene TRBJ1-5, with a possible D match to TRBD1 (5 bases). V was shortened by 7 bases and J by 0 bases, with 19 bases between the two germline ends. Germline V gene lookup returns CDR1 LNHDA and CDR2 SQIVND (reference sequence). The length of the CDR3 is 17 residues. Here the CDR3 DNA reads TGTGCCAGTACCGGGGGGGGACGGATGAATAGCAATCAGCCCCAGCATTTT. Its translation is CASTGGGRMNSNQPQHF.

The chain joins TRBV19 to TRBJ1-6; 9 bases agree with TRBD1. The junction had 12 bases not matched to a gene; V was cut back by 5 bases and J by 10 bases. Germline values: CDR1 LNHDA, CDR2 SQIVND (reference sequence). The CDR3 spans 16 residues. The CDR3 coding sequence is TGTGCCAGTAGTCGGGGACAGGGAGATGAAAGATCACCCCTCCACTTT. Translation: CASSRGQGDERSPLHF.

V is TRBV18 and J is TRBJ2-5; TRBD2 matches at 7 bases. CDR1 is KGHSH and CDR2 is LQKENI in the germline V gene. V trimming: 3 bases; J trimming: 3 bases; junction bases outside the gene matches: 1. This CDR3 region has 13 residues. The DNA for the CDR3 is TGTGCCAGCTCACCCGGGACTAAAGAGACCCAGTACTTC. Protein sequence: CASSPGTKETQYF.

J is TRBJ1-1 and V is TRBV19, with D maybe TRBD1 (6 bases). The germline V gene has CDR1 LNHDA and CDR2 SQIVND (reference sequence). Trimming removed 6 bases from V and 5 bases from J, with 25 bases in between. CDR3 size: 17 residues. Here the CDR3 DNA reads TGTGCCAGTAGGGTCCAGGGGAGGGGGTTGGAGGGAACTGAAGCTTTCTTT. Translation gives CASRVQGRGLEGTEAFF.

The chain recombines TRBV24-1 with TRBJ2-3; tentative D call: TRBD2 (7 bases). The length of the CDR3 is 14 residues. V lost 4 bases, J lost 3 bases, and 10 bases lay in between. CDR1 KGHDR and CDR2 SFDVKD come from the germline V gene. The CDR3 DNA is TGTGCCACCAGTGAGGGGGGGCGGACAGATACGCAGTATTTT. As protein: CATSEGGRTDTQYF.

The V gene is TRBV10-2, the J gene TRBJ1-2; D not certain. The V and J ends lost 3 bases and 8 bases respectively, with 7 bases between them. The germline V gene encodes CDR1 WSHSY and CDR2 SAAADI. CDR3 length: 11 amino acids. The CDR3: CASSDRRGYTF. DNA of the CDR3: TGCGCCAGCAGTGACAGGAGGGGCTACACCTTC.

The gene calls are TRBV19 and TRBJ1-1, with D possibly matching TRBD1 (5 bases). The germline V gene encodes CDR1 LNHDA and CDR2 SQIVND (reference sequence). The CDR3 is made up of 16 amino acids. Trimming pared 3 bases from V and 11 bases from J, leaving 25 bases between. The chain's CDR3 is CASSIPSGLKDFYAFF. Written as DNA, the CDR3 is TGTGCCAGTAGTATTCCTTCAGGGTTAAAAGATTTTTATGCTTTCTTT.

This clone has just a few counts. V usage is TRBV19 and J usage is TRBJ1-3; D gene ambiguous. Germline V gene lookup returns CDR1 LNHDA and CDR2 SQIVND (reference sequence). CDR3 length: 15 amino acids. Trimming took off 6 bases at V and 8 bases at J, with 20 bases between the two ends. CDR3 loop: CASSSPGPVIDTIYF. CDR3 DNA: TGTGCCAGTAGCTCCCCAGGACCGGTTATCGACACCATATATTTT.

The chain recombines TRBV24-1 with TRBJ2-1; 7 bases are shared with TRBD2. The V segment lost 4 bases and the J segment 3 bases; nucleotides outside the gene matches: 5. Germline-derived CDR1 and CDR2 are KGHDR and SFDVKD. This CDR3 comprises 15 residues. In DNA, the CDR3 is TGTGCCACCAGTGAGACTTGGGGGGGCTACAATGAGCAGTTCTTC. This translates into CATSETWGGYNEQFF.

The rearrangement links TRBV6-5 to TRBJ1-3; the match to TRBD1 covers 7 bases. V was pared by 7 bases and J by 3 bases, with 6 bases of the junction left unmatched. CDR3 length: 14 amino acids. CDR1 and CDR2 from the germline V gene are MNHEY and SVGAGI. CDR3 protein: CASKPGGDGNTIYF. The CDR3 region has the DNA TGTGCCAGCAAACCAGGGGGAGATGGAAACACCATATATTTT.

Comments on this clone: Within the sample, other DNA sequences also encode this same CDR3. The chain carries TRBV2 and TRBJ1-6; a possible D gene is TRBD1 (5 bases). V was trimmed by 6 bases and J by 10 bases, leaving 19 bases between them. This CDR3 contains 15 residues. CDR1 is SNHLY, CDR2 FYNNEI, per germline. CDR3 sequence reads: CASSLQVLGSSPLHF. The CDR3 DNA is TGTGCCAGCAGCCTACAGGTTTTGGGAAGCTCACCCCTCCACTTT.

The chain joins TRBV6-2 or TRBV6-3 to TRBJ2-3, with 10 bases lining up with TRBD2. The germline CDR1 and CDR2 sequences are MNHEY and SVGEGT. The CDR3 loop spans 17 amino acids. V lost 4 bases and J lost 2; bases outside the gene matches: 9. The chain's CDR3 is CASSSGLAGVYTDTQYF. The DNA of the CDR3 is TGTGCCAGCAGTTCAGGCCTAGCGGGGGTCTACACAGATACGCAGTATTTT.

The rearrangement joins TRBV6-5 to TRBJ1-6, with 7 bases that match TRBD1. Germline V gene sequence: CDR1 MNHEY, CDR2 SVGAGI. The CDR3 runs to 13 residues. V lost 6 bases to trimming and J lost 11 bases; unmatched junction nucleotides: 7. This CDR3 reads CASRLQGKPPLHF. The DNA for the CDR3 is TGTGCCAGCAGGCTACAGGGGAAGCCACCCCTCCACTTT.

This chain connects TRBV2 to TRBJ2-1, with D possibly TRBD2 on 6 matching bases. Trimming stripped 6 bases from V and 7 bases from J, with 13 bases between. Germline V gene sequence: CDR1 SNHLY, CDR2 FYNNEI. The CDR3 spans 13 residues. In DNA, the CDR3 is TGTGCCAGCAGGGGGGGTGCCCAGAATGAGCAGTTCTTC. This codes for CASRGGAQNEQFF.

V is TRBV3-1 (or the pseudogene TRBV3-2) and J is TRBJ2-7, with unresolved D. V gave up 1 base and J gave up 4 bases, with 11 bases separating them. CDR3 length equals 14 residues. Germline loops: CDR1 LGHDT, CDR2 YNNKEL (reference sequence). The CDR3 region has the DNA TGTGCCAGCAGCCAAGGGGCCGCATCTTACGAGCAGTACGTC. It yields the protein CASSQGAASYEQYV.

This clone was seen a single time. CDR3 sequence (DNA): TGCAGCGTTGATCAGGGGGCAGATGGAAACACCATATATTTT. Protein sequence: CSVDQGADGNTIYF. The chain carries TRBV29-1 and TRBJ1-3; 8 positions agree with TRBD1. The germline gives CDR1 SQVTM, CDR2 ANQGSEA. The V and J ends lost 3 bases and 3 bases, in that order; junction bases with no gene match: 4. The CDR3 has 14 amino acids.